This T cell receptor (beta chain) was captured in a study of blood T cell repertoires in COVID-19. Overall study: Spain, Italy and the United States supplied samples that represented acute and convalescent COVID-19. From T cells, B-cell-depleted T cells, or PBMCs came the material, which was cDNA or gDNA.

In the authors' workflow: Reference gene primers were amplified, and this amplification served to estimate nucleated cell counts. TCRdb's table, derived via immunoSEQ multiplex PCR, lists solely in-frame clones and lacks some. V and J calls and clone size are copied from that table; D and trimming were computed from the DNA. The profile shows hundreds of thousands of clones, 85% to 90% of them singletons. In germline, CDR1 is SGDLS, CDR2 YYNGEE. The V end lost 0 bases, the J end lost 5 bases, and 9 bases lay between the germline ends. The CDR3 is 14 amino acids. The source is a woman younger than 45 with acute COVID-19. The material sequenced was PBMCs or T cells enriched from blood (not recorded which). V and J are TRBV9 and TRBJ2-1; D might be TRBD1 (6 bases). CDR3 region: CASSVGNRDNEQFF. In DNA form, the CDR3 reads TGTGCCAGCAGCGTAGGGAACAGGGACAATGAGCAGTTCTTC.